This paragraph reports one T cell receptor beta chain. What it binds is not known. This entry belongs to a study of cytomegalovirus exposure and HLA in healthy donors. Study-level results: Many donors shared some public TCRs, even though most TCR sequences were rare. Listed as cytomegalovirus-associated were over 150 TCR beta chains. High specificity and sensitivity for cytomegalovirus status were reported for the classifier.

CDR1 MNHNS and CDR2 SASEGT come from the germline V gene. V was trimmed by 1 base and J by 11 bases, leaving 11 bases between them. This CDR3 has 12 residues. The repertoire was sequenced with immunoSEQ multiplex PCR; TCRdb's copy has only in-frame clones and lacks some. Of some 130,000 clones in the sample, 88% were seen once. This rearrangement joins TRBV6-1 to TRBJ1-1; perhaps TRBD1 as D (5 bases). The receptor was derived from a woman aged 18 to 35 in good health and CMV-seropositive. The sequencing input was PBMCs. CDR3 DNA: TGTGCCAGCAGTGAAGGCGGGGGTGCGGCTTTCTTT. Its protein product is CASSEGGGAAFF.